This passage covers 5 T cell receptor beta chains from one sample sequenced in a study of blood T cell repertoires in COVID-19. Repertoires were generated with immunoSEQ multiplex PCR, while TCRdb's copy carries only in-frame clones and drops some. The sample contains roughly 220,000 clones, about 79% of which appear only once. Sequencing was done on a sample of peripheral blood. These receptors came from a middle-aged woman who had recovered from COVID-19.

This clone has more than one count but fewer than ten. CDR3 region: CASSPGSYEQYF. The CDR3 DNA reads TGTGCCAGCAGTCCGGGCTCCTACGAGCAGTACTTC. The chain joins TRBV6-6 to TRBJ2-7, with D uncertain. V lost 5 bases, J lost 0 bases, and 5 bases lay in between. This CDR3 is 12 amino acids long. From germline, CDR1 is MNHNY and CDR2 SVGAGI (reference sequence).

This chain links TRBV9 with TRBJ2-5; D is perhaps TRBD2 (5 bases). CDR1 is SGDLS and CDR2 is YYNGEE in the germline V gene. This CDR3 spans 14 amino acids. With 3 bases removed from V and 4 bases from J, the gap between germline ends came to 13 bases. CDR3 DNA sequence: TGTGCCAGCAGCGCGACTATCGGGGTAGAGACCCAGTACTTC. Amino acid sequence: CASSATIGVETQYF. The full variable domain, rest sourced from reference TRBV9 and TRBJ2-5, is DSGVTQTPKHLITATGQRVTLRCSPRSGDLSVYWYQQSLDQGLQFLIQYYNGEERAKGNILERFSAQQFPDLHSELNLSSLELGDSALYFCASSATIGVETQYFGPGTRLLVL.

The chain employs TRBV19 and TRBJ1-2; D remains ambiguous. The V end was cut by 7 bases, the J end by 0 bases, with 12 bases between. The CDR3 runs to 14 residues. The germline gives CDR1 LNHDA, CDR2 SQIVND (reference sequence). CDR3 sequence (DNA): TGTGCCAGTACCACGACACACGCTAACTATGGCTACACCTTC. This sequence encodes CASTTTHANYGYTF.

DNA for the CDR3: TGTGCCAGTAGAGGACTATCAAGCACAGATACGCAGTATTTT. It codes for CASRGLSSTDTQYF. This rearrangement joins TRBV19 to TRBJ2-3, with D possibly matching TRBD2 (6 bases). The CDR3 contains 14 residues. Germline assignment: CDR1 LNHDA and CDR2 SQIVND (reference sequence). Between the trimmed V and J ends, which lost 6 bases and 0 bases, there was a span of 10 bases.

The V and J genes are TRBV30 and TRBJ2-3, with 9 nucleotides matching TRBD2. J was trimmed by 3 bases and V by 5 bases; bases with no gene match: 9. The CDR3 is made up of 15 amino acids. Germline assignment: CDR1 GTSNPN and CDR2 SVGIG (reference sequence). CDR3 sequence: CAWGEGLAGTDTQYF. In nucleotides, the CDR3 is TGTGCCTGGGGGGAGGGGCTAGCGGGGACAGATACGCAGTATTTT.